The subject of this entry is one T cell receptor beta chain. Only in-frame clones appear in the TCRdb table, and some are missing; sequencing was by immunoSEQ multiplex PCR. The table records about 300,000 clones, over 75% of them present only once. This CDR3 is 17 amino acids long. V dropped 2 bases and J dropped 7 bases, with 21 bases sitting between them. CDR1 MDHEN and CDR2 SYDVKM come from the germline V gene. This sample is part of a study of blood T cell repertoires in COVID-19. Study-level background: The United States, Italy and Spain were the sources of the acute and convalescent COVID-19 samples. PBMCs, B-cell-depleted T cells, or T cells were the source of the cDNA or gDNA that made up the material.

Living in 24 US areas, the participants were between roughly 18 and 95 years of age. Cohort 3 recovered donors had two negative PCRs, clearance, or symptom resolution. The V gene is TRBV28, the J gene TRBJ1-5; D is perhaps TRBD1 (6 bases). The sequencing sample was made of PBMCs or T cells enriched from blood (not recorded which). This sequence was found in a woman younger than 30 who had recovered from COVID-19. The CDR3 protein is CASSLLGARGEGQPQHF. The CDR3 bases are TGTGCCAGCAGTTTACTAGGGGCCAGGGGAGAGGGACAGCCCCAGCATTTT.